This TCR beta chain was obtained from a study of blood T cell repertoires in COVID-19. Original handling: Reference gene primer amplification gave nucleated cell count estimates. Data came from immunoSEQ multiplex PCR; TCRdb stores just in-frame clones and leaves some out. The D gene and trimming were derived from the DNA, and the V and J assignments and clone size from that table. In the table there are approximately 300,000 clones, approximately 92% of which are singletons. The germline V and J ends were trimmed by 1 base and 0 bases, with 10 bases remaining between them. This CDR3 has 16 amino acids. Germline V gives CDR1 LNHDA, CDR2 SQIVND (reference sequence).

The sample consisted of peripheral blood. V usage is TRBV19 and J usage is TRBJ2-1; TRBD2 is a possible D gene (5 bases). This sequence originates from a woman younger than 45 with COVID-19, enrolled during active disease. The CDR3 nucleotides read TGTGCCAGTAGTATAGCGGGAAGTAGCTCCTACAATGAGCAGTTCTTC. Its translation: CASSIAGSSSYNEQFF.